This passage covers 7 T cell receptor beta chains from one sample sequenced in a study of cytomegalovirus exposure and HLA in healthy donors. This table comes from immunoSEQ multiplex PCR, and its TCRdb copy is limited to in-frame clones, with some not included. The repertoire holds fewer than 150,000 clones, about 86% seen once, with 7.5% to 8.5% in the top ten. Sequenced sample: PBMCs. These receptors were collected from a woman aged 18-29 years in good health and CMV-seropositive.

V and J are TRBV23-1 and TRBJ1-5; D unclear. TRBV23-1 is an ORF for which the function is uncertain. The CDR3 has 17 amino acids. Deletions cut 0 bases from V and 0 bases from J, with 12 bases between. The CDR3 spells CASSQSRRKNSNQPQHF. In DNA, the CDR3 is TGCGCCAGCAGTCAATCGCGGCGCAAGAATAGCAATCAGCCCCAGCATTTT.

CDR3 loop: CASSLSPGETQYF. CDR3 in DNA: TGTGCCAGCAGCTTATCCCCCGGGGAGACCCAGTACTTC. This chain connects TRBV7-2 to TRBJ2-5; D unresolved. This CDR3 has 13 amino acids. Trimming stripped 2 bases from V and 5 bases from J, with 9 bases between. Germline V gene lookup returns CDR1 SGHTA and CDR2 FQGNSA.

The chain joins TRBV28 to TRBJ1-2; the match to TRBD1 covers 7 bases. Germline CDR1 is MDHEN and CDR2 is SYDVKM. Unmatched junction bases numbered 6, after V lost 6 bases and J lost 11 bases. The CDR3 is 11 residues long. CDR3 coding DNA: TGTGCCAGCAGCTCTAGGGGGCGGTACACCTTC. It yields the protein CASSSRGRYTF.

This chain connects TRBV7-3 to TRBJ1-6; D is possibly TRBD1 (6 bases). There are 14 residues in the CDR3. Per the germline V gene, CDR1 is SGHTA and CDR2 is FQGTGA. Trimming shortened V by 3 bases and J by 10 bases, and 13 bases separated the two germline ends. The CDR3 DNA reads TGTGCCAGCAGCTTTGGACAGAGAGGATCACCCCTCCACTTT. Its translation is CASSFGQRGSPLHF.

The genes are TRBV30 and TRBJ2-1, with 7 nucleotides matching TRBD2. Germline V CDR1 and CDR2: GTSNPN, SVGIG (reference sequence). The CDR3 sequence is 16 residues long. With V trimmed by 2 bases and J by 6 bases, 13 bases remained unmatched. The CDR3 reads CAWSHGGKRFGNEQFF. The CDR3 DNA follows: TGTGCCTGGAGTCACGGGGGGAAGCGGTTTGGCAATGAGCAGTTCTTC.

The chain has TRBV6-5 and TRBJ1-6, with 7 bases that match TRBD1. Germline V CDR1 and CDR2: MNHEY, SVGAGI. The CDR3 is 15 amino acids. J was trimmed by 4 bases and V by 4 bases; bases with no gene match: 4. The CDR3: CASSSPGQYNSPLHF. The CDR3 DNA reads as TGTGCCAGCAGTTCCCCGGGACAGTATAATTCACCCCTCCACTTT.

V usage is TRBV5-1 and J usage is TRBJ1-3, with D unclear. The ends were cut back, 0 bases at V and 0 bases at J, with 10 bases in the middle. Per the germline V gene, CDR1 is SGHRS and CDR2 is YFSETQ. CDR3 size: 16 residues. CDR3 nucleotides: TGCGCCAGCAGCTTGGAAGCAGGCCTCTCTGGAAACACCATATATTTT. Translated, it gives CASSLEAGLSGNTIYF.